This passage covers 31 T cell receptor beta chains from one sample sequenced in a study of blood T cell repertoires in COVID-19. The protocol was immunoSEQ multiplex PCR, while the TCRdb copy is restricted to in-frame clones and leaves out a portion. The data hold 60,000 to 85,000 clones, with nearly 90% observed a single time. The sequenced material came from peripheral blood. The source of these receptors is a woman in her forties or fifties with COVID-19, enrolled during active disease.

The gene calls are TRBV28 and TRBJ1-5, with TRBD1 identical over 7 bases. The CDR3 consists of 15 residues. Germline CDR1 MDHEN, CDR2 SYDVKM. With 3 bases clipped from V and 3 bases from J, the junction kept 5 bases outside the gene matches. The CDR3 bases are TGTGCCAGCAGTTTCCTTGGGACAGCCAATCAGCCCCAGCATTTT. Its protein is CASSFLGTANQPQHF.

In this sample, this clone turned up once. CDR3 loop: CASSRSPNLISPGELFF. CDR3 coding DNA: TGTGCCAGCAGTCGGTCGCCTAACTTGATTAGCCCCGGGGAGCTGTTTTTT. The J gene is TRBJ2-2, the V gene TRBV6-2 or TRBV6-3; D unclear. V dropped 5 bases and J dropped 6 bases, with 22 bases sitting between them. CDR1 MNHEY and CDR2 SVGEGT come from the germline V gene. The CDR3 has 17 amino acids.

In its sample, this clone was seen a few times. The genes are TRBV19 and TRBJ1-2; weak D call: TRBD1 (6 bases). Deletions cut 5 bases from V and 8 bases from J, with 15 bases between. Germline V gene lookup returns CDR1 LNHDA and CDR2 SQIVND (reference sequence). The CDR3 runs to 13 residues. This chain's CDR3 is CASSLHTGSGYTF. The CDR3 DNA follows: TGTGCCAGTAGTTTGCATACAGGGTCCGGCTACACCTTC. Looking up the rest from reference TRBV19 and TRBJ1-2 gives the full variable domain: DGGITQSPKYLFRKEGQNVTLSCEQNLNHDAMYWYRQDPGQGLRLIYYSQIVNDFQKGDIAEGYSVSREKKESFPLTVTSAQKNPTAFYLCASSLHTGSGYTFGSGTRLTVV.

The gene calls are TRBV6-5 and TRBJ1-1; D uncertain. V was shortened by 7 bases and J by 1 base, with 13 bases between the two germline ends. Germline lookup yields CDR1 MNHEY and CDR2 SVGAGI. The CDR3 extends over 14 amino acids. Here the CDR3 DNA reads TGTGCCAGCACCCAACTACTCGCGAACACTGAAGCTTTCTTT. It yields the protein CASTQLLANTEAFF.

This sequence joins TRBV4-1 and TRBJ1-5; no definite D call. CDR3 size: 14 residues. Trimming removed 0 bases at V and 6 bases at J, with 9 bases between. Germline loops: CDR1 MGHRA, CDR2 YSYEKL. In DNA form, the CDR3 reads TGCGCCAGCAGCCAAGATGTTGGCCGTCAGCCCCAGCATTTT. Protein sequence: CASSQDVGRQPQHF.

The chain couples TRBV7-2 to TRBJ2-1, with D perhaps TRBD2 (5 bases). Germline assignment: CDR1 SGHTA and CDR2 FQGNSA. The length of the CDR3 is 13 residues. Trimming stripped 8 bases from V and 8 bases from J, with 16 bases between. The CDR3 loop is CASARDQSYEQFF. The DNA of the CDR3 is TGTGCCAGCGCCCGGGATCAGAGCTATGAGCAGTTCTTC.

This clone was seen once. The chain is built from TRBV18 and TRBJ2-3, with 8 nucleotides matching TRBD1. The junction had 10 bases not matched to a gene; V was cut back by 3 bases and J by 5 bases. Germline V gene sequence: CDR1 KGHSH, CDR2 LQKENI. The CDR3 has 16 amino acids. Written as DNA, the CDR3 is TGTGCCAGCTCACCCCTCGGACAGGGCGGTATAGATACGCAGTATTTT. Encoded protein: CASSPLGQGGIDTQYF.

The CDR3: CARPGLAGEGETQYF. The CDR3 DNA follows: TGTGCCAGGCCGGGACTAGCGGGAGAAGGGGAGACCCAGTACTTC. V and J are TRBV6-5 and TRBJ2-5, with 14 bases aligning to TRBD2. Losses at the gene ends were 9 bases for V and 5 bases for J; bases not matched to a gene: 8. The germline V gene encodes CDR1 MNHEY and CDR2 SVGAGI. The CDR3 is made up of 15 amino acids.

The rearrangement joins TRBV6-5 to TRBJ1-4; tentatively, D is TRBD1 (5 bases). CDR3 length equals 15 residues. V gave up 0 bases and J gave up 7 bases, with 12 bases separating them. Germline V gives CDR1 MNHEY, CDR2 SVGAGI. The CDR3, as DNA: TGTGCCAGCAGTTACTCAGGGGCTAGTTCTGAAAAACTGTTTTTT. Protein product: CASSYSGASSEKLFF.

The CDR3 region has the DNA TGCGCCAGCAGCCAACCGGGGTCCACAGATACGCAGTATTTT. Its translation is CASSQPGSTDTQYF. V is TRBV4-1 and J is TRBJ2-3; D is perhaps TRBD2 (5 bases). The V end was cut by 2 bases, the J end by 2 bases, with 8 bases between. Germline CDR1 and CDR2: MGHRA and YSYEKL. The CDR3 length is 14 residues.

This clone is a singleton in its sample. The chain carries TRBV6-5 and TRBJ2-7, with 8 bases fitting TRBD1. The CDR3 runs to 13 residues. Per the germline V gene, CDR1 is MNHEY and CDR2 is SVGAGI. V dropped 8 bases and J dropped 6; count of bases not matched to a gene: 9. CDR3 loop: CASFAGTGREQYF. The CDR3 DNA sequence: TGTGCCAGCTTTGCCGGGACAGGCCGCGAGCAGTACTTC.

The rearrangement links TRBV11-2 to TRBJ1-2; 11 nucleotides match TRBD1. The CDR3 is 16 amino acids. Germline lookup yields CDR1 SGHAT and CDR2 FQNNGV. Germline trimming cut 6 bases from V and 5 bases from J; bases unmatched to any gene: 11. The CDR3 DNA sequence: TGTGCCAGCAGACAGATCCGGGACAGGGGGTTGTATGGCTACACCTTC. Translated, it gives CASRQIRDRGLYGYTF.

This clone was picked up a small number of times. V usage is TRBV5-3 and J usage is TRBJ2-1, with 7 bases lining up with TRBD2. TRBV5-3 is noted as an ORF with a role that remains uncertain. This CDR3 has 14 amino acids. Trimming took 2 bases from V and 5 from J; bases not matched to a gene: 4. CDR3 in DNA: TGTGCCAGAAGCTTATGCCTAGCGGACAATGAGCAGTTCTTC. Its translation is CARSLCLADNEQFF.

This clone was observed a handful of times. The CDR3 sequence: CASSPPGARTKNIQYF. The DNA of the CDR3 is TGTGCCAGCTCACCACCGGGGGCGCGTACCAAAAACATTCAGTACTTC. The V call is TRBV18, the J call TRBJ2-4, with D tentatively TRBD1 (6 bases). V lost 0 bases, J lost 2 bases, and 11 bases lay in between. Germline CDR1 KGHSH, CDR2 LQKENI. The CDR3 is 16 residues long.

The table lists this clone with a count of one. The rearrangement joins TRBV5-1 to TRBJ2-2, with TRBD1 identical over 10 bases. The germline V gene has CDR1 SGHRS and CDR2 YFSETQ. This CDR3 is built from 14 residues. J lost 7 bases, V lost 3 bases, and 3 bases had no gene match. The CDR3 nucleotides read TGCGCCAGCAGCTGGGACAGGGGTATCGGGGAGCTGTTTTTT. Its translation: CASSWDRGIGELFF.

This clone was counted once. This chain connects TRBV28 to TRBJ2-3; TRBD2 aligns across 13 bases. The CDR3 has 18 amino acids. The trim removed 4 bases at V and 6 bases at J, leaving 13 bases unmatched. Germline-derived CDR1 and CDR2 are MDHEN and SYDVKM. The CDR3 here is CASSSLGLAGTGWDTQYF. The CDR3 region has the DNA TGTGCCAGCAGTTCCCTGGGACTAGCGGGGACAGGGTGGGATACGCAGTATTTT.

This sequence joins TRBV30 and TRBJ2-1, with 10 bases lining up with TRBD2. The junction had 13 bases not matched to a gene; V was cut back by 0 bases and J by 8 bases. Germline CDR1 and CDR2: GTSNPN and SVGIG (reference sequence). This CDR3 region has 17 residues. DNA for the CDR3: TGTGCCTGGAGTGTACGGTCCGGGGCTAGCGGGAGCCATGAGCAGTTCTTC. This gives the protein CAWSVRSGASGSHEQFF.

The V and J genes are TRBV5-1 and TRBJ2-7; D is unclear. The CDR3 sequence is 12 residues long. Trimming took off 0 bases at V and 8 bases at J, with 9 bases between the two ends. Germline V lookup: CDR1 SGHRS, CDR2 YFSETQ. The CDR3 DNA reads as TGCGCCAGCAGCTTGGAGAGTCGCAAGCAGTACTTC. Translation gives CASSLESRKQYF. The whole variable domain, filled in from reference TRBV5-1 and TRBJ2-7, reads KAGVTQTPRYLIKTRGQQVTLSCSPISGHRSVSWYQQTPGQGLQFLFEYFSETQRNKGNFPGRFSGRQFSNSRSEMNVSTLELGDSALYLCASSLESRKQYFGPGTRLTVT.

This clone was picked up one time. This chain joins TRBV7-9 and TRBJ2-2; a weak D match, TRBD2 (5 bases). CDR1 is SEHNR, CDR2 FQNEAQ, per germline (reference sequence). The germline V and J ends were trimmed by 5 bases and 3 bases, with 16 bases remaining between them. The CDR3 contains 16 residues. The CDR3 DNA follows: TGTGCCAGCAGCCAACAACATCCTAGCTACACCGGGGAGCTGTTTTTT. This sequence encodes CASSQQHPSYTGELFF.

The chain links TRBV2 to TRBJ1-1, with unresolved D. The V end lost 2 bases, the J end lost 0 bases, and 10 bases lay between the germline ends. The CDR3 loop spans 15 amino acids. Germline V gives CDR1 SNHLY, CDR2 FYNNEI. This CDR3 reads CASSENLILNTEAFF. In DNA, the CDR3 is TGTGCCAGCAGTGAAAACTTAATACTGAACACTGAAGCTTTCTTT. Together with reference TRBV2 and TRBJ1-1, the CDR3 gives the full variable domain: EPEVTQTPSHQVTQMGQEVILRCVPISNHLYFYWYRQILGQKVEFLVSFYNNEISEKSEIFDDQFSVERPDGSNFTLKIRSTKLEDSAMYFCASSENLILNTEAFFGQGTRLTVV.

The chain uses TRBV21-1 and TRBJ2-1; TRBD2, the D gene given by the table, was not confirmed from the DNA. TRBV21-1 is shown as a pseudogene. The CDR3 extends over 20 amino acids. The CDR3 loop is CASSNSGTSGRALRSDEQFF. The CDR3 bases are TGTGCCAGCAGCAACTCCGGGACTAGCGGGAGGGCCTTGAGGTCGGATGAGCAGTTCTTC.

V is TRBV5-4 and J is TRBJ2-7; a possible D gene is TRBD1 (5 bases). CDR1 is SGHNT, CDR2 YYREEE, per germline (reference sequence). The CDR3 length is 14 residues. V was trimmed by 2 bases and J by 2 bases, leaving 11 bases between them. The CDR3 DNA is TGTGCCAGCAGCTTAACGAGCAGGGCCTACGAGCAGTACTTC. Protein sequence: CASSLTSRAYEQYF.

This clone was found a few times. This chain links TRBV30 with TRBJ2-7; D gene unclear. V lost 0 bases to trimming and J lost 2 bases, with 8 bases between them. The CDR3 extends over 13 amino acids. The germline V gene has CDR1 GTSNPN and CDR2 SVGIG (reference sequence). In DNA form, the CDR3 reads TGTGCCTGGAGTGTTGGCCAAGCCTACGAGCAGTACTTC. As protein: CAWSVGQAYEQYF.

A single count supports this clone. The CDR3: CASSLEGGTEAFF. The CDR3 coding sequence is TGTGCCAGCAGCTTAGAGGGGGGGACTGAAGCTTTCTTT. J is TRBJ1-1 and V is TRBV7-9; maybe TRBD1 (6 bases). Germline V CDR1 and CDR2: SEHNR, FQNEAQ (reference sequence). This CDR3 contains 13 residues. With 1 base removed from V and 5 bases from J, the gap between germline ends came to 8 bases.

The genes are TRBV3-1 (or the pseudogene TRBV3-2) and TRBJ1-1; a possible D gene is TRBD1 (6 bases). Trimming cost V 1 base and J 4 bases, with 7 bases left between them. The CDR3 is 13 amino acids. CDR1 is LGHDT and CDR2 is YNNKEL in the germline V gene (reference sequence). CDR3 nucleotide sequence: TGTGCCAGCAGCCAAGCAGGGGTCACTGAAGCTTTCTTT. It encodes CASSQAGVTEAFF.

This rearrangement joins TRBV2 to TRBJ1-2; D may be TRBD1 (6 bases). The CDR3 covers 14 residues. V was pared by 2 bases and J by 3 bases, with 10 bases between. Germline V gene data show CDR1 as SNHLY and CDR2 as FYNNEI. Here the CDR3 reads CASSEHRADYGYTF. CDR3 DNA sequence: TGTGCCAGCAGTGAACACAGGGCAGACTATGGCTACACCTTC.

This clone has just one count. This chain connects TRBV6-5 to TRBJ2-1; unclear D gene. V was pared by 6 bases and J by 6 bases, with 6 bases between. Germline V lookup: CDR1 MNHEY, CDR2 SVGAGI. The CDR3 sequence is 11 residues long. The CDR3 DNA reads as TGTGCCAGCAGCCGAGCCAATGAGCAGTTCTTC. Amino acids: CASSRANEQFF.

Only one count was recorded for this clone. The CDR3 nucleotides read TGTGCCAGTAAGTTAGCGGGATCGAATGAGCAGTTCTTC. Translation: CASKLAGSNEQFF. The chain combines TRBV19 with TRBJ2-1; 8 bases map to TRBD2. Germline trimming cut 7 bases from V and 7 bases from J; bases unmatched to any gene: 6. The CDR3 is 13 amino acids. The V gene's germline CDR1 is LNHDA and CDR2 SQIVND (reference sequence).

The gene calls are TRBV30 and TRBJ2-7; D is undetermined. The CDR3 is 12 residues long. The germline V gene encodes CDR1 GTSNPN and CDR2 SVGIG (reference sequence). The V gene lost 0 bases and the J gene lost 4 bases, with 7 bases spanning the gap. CDR3 protein: CAWSVEAYEQYF. The CDR3 coding sequence is TGTGCCTGGAGTGTAGAAGCGTACGAGCAGTACTTC.

The chain couples TRBV19 to TRBJ2-1; 9 positions match TRBD2. The CDR3 loop spans 19 amino acids. Trimming at V came to 5 bases and at J to 0 bases, leaving 14 bases not matched to a gene. The V gene's germline CDR1 is LNHDA and CDR2 SQIVND (reference sequence). The DNA of the CDR3 is TGTGCCAGTAGTCGACCAGCGGGAGGTTCGGCTAGCTCCTACAATGAGCAGTTCTTC. Amino acid sequence: CASSRPAGGSASSYNEQFF.

This clone was seen a single time. The V gene is TRBV24-1, the J gene TRBJ1-1; possibly TRBD1 for D (5 bases). Germline V gives CDR1 KGHDR, CDR2 SFDVKD. The CDR3 spans 13 residues. Trimming left V 4 bases short and J 7 bases short, with 12 bases between. CDR3 region: CATSDSRVGEAFF. DNA of the CDR3: TGTGCCACCAGTGACTCCAGGGTTGGTGAAGCTTTCTTT.